The present T cell receptor beta chain was sequenced within a study of T-cell reconstitution after alpha-beta-depleted transplantation in children. This clonotype was picked up a small number of times. The CDR3 spans 13 residues. Germline-derived CDR1 and CDR2 are SGHTA and FQGNSA. The ends were cut back, 7 bases at V and 6 bases at J, with 13 bases in the middle. During its preparation, the TCRbeta library received unique molecular identifiers. TCRdb re-analysed the PCR reads in MiXCR, keeping a single row per CDR3 protein. The repertoire has about 600,000 distinct CDR3 sequences, over 10% of them found once; the top ten carry 2% to 2.5%.

This specimen consisted of PBMCs, mostly from graft donor cells, obtained 360 days after TCRalphabeta/CD19-depleted stem cell transplant. The receptor was isolated from a male patient aged 5 to 17 who had a stem cell transplant for acute myeloid leukemia, so the T cells may come from the graft donor. This chain links TRBV7-2 with TRBJ2-1, with no clear D. DNA of the CDR3: TGTGCCAGCACCTTGAAGCAGCGCAATGAGCAGTTCTTC. Its translation: CASTLKQRNEQFF.